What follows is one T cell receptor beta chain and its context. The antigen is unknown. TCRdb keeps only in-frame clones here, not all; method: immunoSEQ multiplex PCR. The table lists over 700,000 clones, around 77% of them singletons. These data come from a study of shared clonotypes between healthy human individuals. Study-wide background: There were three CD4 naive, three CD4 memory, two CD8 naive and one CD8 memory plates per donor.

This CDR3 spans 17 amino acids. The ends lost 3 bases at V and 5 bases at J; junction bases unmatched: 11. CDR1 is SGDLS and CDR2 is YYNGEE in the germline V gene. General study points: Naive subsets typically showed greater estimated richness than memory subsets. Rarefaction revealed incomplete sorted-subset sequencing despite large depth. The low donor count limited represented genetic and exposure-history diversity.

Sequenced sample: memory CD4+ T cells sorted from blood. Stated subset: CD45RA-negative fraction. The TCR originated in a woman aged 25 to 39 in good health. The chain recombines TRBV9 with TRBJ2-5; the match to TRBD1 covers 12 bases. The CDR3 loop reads CASSGGQGALIGETQYF. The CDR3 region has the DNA TGTGCCAGCAGCGGGGGACAGGGGGCTCTTATCGGGGAGACCCAGTACTTC. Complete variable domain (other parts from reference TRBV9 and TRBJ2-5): DSGVTQTPKHLITATGQRVTLRCSPRSGDLSVYWYQQSLDQGLQFLIQYYNGEERAKGNILERFSAQQFPDLHSELNLSSLELGDSALYFCASSGGQGALIGETQYFGPGTRLLVL.